The 15 T cell receptor beta chains in this list originate from one sample, sequenced in a study of T cells in Graves' hyperthyroidism and ophthalmopathy. RNA transcripts served as the template for amplifying TCR beta CDR3 regions. The HTBI primer set drove a first-round RT-PCR of the TCR CDR3. Each CDR3 protein gets one entry after TCRdb re-called the multiplex PCR reads with MiXCR. This table holds over 300,000 distinct CDR3 sequences, roughly an eighth found once. Sequenced sample: blood. The receptors were gathered from a woman in her thirties or forties with Graves' ophthalmopathy.

The sample holds a few counts of this clonotype. V gene TRBV6-5 combines with J gene TRBJ2-5; 8 bases are shared with TRBD2. Trimming at V came to 3 bases and at J to 1 base, leaving 4 bases not matched to a gene. The germline CDR1 and CDR2 sequences are MNHEY and SVGAGI. The CDR3 runs 15 residues. As DNA, the CDR3 is TGTGCCAGCAGTTATAGCCTAGCGGGCCAAGAGACCCAGTACTTC. Translated, it gives CASSYSLAGQETQYF.

There are a few counts of this clonotype. The chain links TRBV2 to TRBJ2-2, with TRBD1 matching 9 bases. V lost 3 bases to trimming and J lost 6 bases; unmatched junction nucleotides: 11. This CDR3 is 17 amino acids long. Germline assignment: CDR1 SNHLY and CDR2 FYNNEI. The CDR3 protein is CASSDSDRGSPSGELFF. The DNA of the CDR3 is TGTGCCAGCAGTGACTCGGACAGGGGCTCACCCTCCGGGGAGCTGTTTTTT. Full variable domain (rest looked up from reference TRBV2 and TRBJ2-2): EPEVTQTPSHQVTQMGQEVILRCVPISNHLYFYWYRQILGQKVEFLVSFYNNEISEKSEIFDDQFSVERPDGSNFTLKIRSTKLEDSAMYFCASSDSDRGSPSGELFFGEGSRLTVL.

This clonotype has more than one count but fewer than ten. V and J are TRBV7-2 and TRBJ2-2; 7 nucleotides line up with TRBD1. Per germline, CDR1 SGHTA and CDR2 FQGNSA. The length of the CDR3 is 14 residues. Trimming cost V 5 bases and J 7 bases; bases outside gene matches: 7. The CDR3 DNA reads as TGTGCCAGCAGCACACGACAGGGTGTCGGGGAGCTGTTTTTT. Translating it yields CASSTRQGVGELFF.

This clonotype has ten or more counts. The chain is built from TRBV12-3 or TRBV12-4 and TRBJ1-2, with D hard to call. V was clipped by 6 bases and J by 2 bases, with 10 bases between them. This CDR3 has 13 residues. The CDR3 sequence: CASSSTVNYGYTF. The CDR3 DNA sequence: TGTGCCAGCAGCTCAACGGTGAACTATGGCTACACCTTC.

On this clonotype itself: A much larger clone differs by one base, so this may be a read error. This chain uses TRBV7-9 with TRBJ2-1, with 9 bases that match TRBD1. Gene TRBJ2-7 matches the end of the DNA better, so the J call may be wrong. The CDR3 contains 15 residues. CDR1 SEHNR and CDR2 FQNEAQ come from the germline V gene (reference sequence). The CDR3 protein is CASSGTGFASNEQYF. CDR3 nucleotides: TGTGCCAGCAGCGGGACAGGGTTTGCGAGCAATGAGCAGTACTTC.

A few counts support this clonotype. The gene calls are TRBV19 and TRBJ1-1, with 8 bases aligning to TRBD1. Looked up from germline, CDR1 is LNHDA and CDR2 is SQIVND (reference sequence). The CDR3 is 13 residues long. J gave up 5 bases and V 6 bases, and 5 bases lay outside the gene matches. The CDR3 here is CASSRGQITEAFF. CDR3 nucleotide sequence: TGTGCCAGTAGCAGGGGGCAAATAACTGAAGCTTTCTTT.

This chain connects TRBV19 to TRBJ2-1; 9 nucleotides line up with TRBD2. Germline V CDR1 and CDR2: LNHDA, SQIVND (reference sequence). The CDR3 has 18 amino acids. J lost 4 bases, V lost 4 bases, and 14 bases had no gene match. CDR3 in DNA: TGTGCCAGTAGTAGAAAGGGTAGCGGGAGTGGTCGATACAATGAGCAGTTCTTC. Amino acids: CASSRKGSGSGRYNEQFF.

This clonotype was observed many times. The rearrangement joins TRBV2 to TRBJ2-1, with D perhaps given as TRBD1 or TRBD2 (7 bases each). Trimming cost V 4 bases and J 8 bases, with 15 bases left between them. CDR1 and CDR2 (germline): SNHLY, FYNNEI. CDR3 length: 14 amino acids. The CDR3 sequence is CASSGTGGGDEQFF. DNA for the CDR3: TGTGCCAGCAGTGGGACAGGAGGGGGGGATGAGCAGTTCTTC.

This chain connects TRBV5-6 to TRBJ1-6; D gene uncertain. The CDR3 runs 15 residues. Germline CDR1 is SGHDT and CDR2 is YYEEEE. V was shortened by 0 bases and J by 7 bases, with 11 bases between the two germline ends. The chain's CDR3 is CASSLDSGGNSPLHF. The CDR3 DNA is TGTGCCAGCAGCTTGGACTCTGGAGGGAATTCACCCCTCCACTTT.

This clonotype occurred a few times. The CDR3 region has the DNA TGTGCCAGCAGCCAGGGTCTAATACCCGGGGAGCTGTTTTTT. It translates to CASSQGLIPGELFF. The genes are TRBV3-1 and TRBJ2-2, with D unresolved. Germline V gene data show CDR1 as LGHDT and CDR2 as YNNKEL (reference sequence). V was cut by 3 bases and J by 6 bases, with 11 bases left in between. The CDR3 has 14 residues.

The chain carries TRBV3-1 and TRBJ2-1, with 7 bases matching TRBD2. The J call may not be correct, given that the DNA end is closer to TRBJ2-7. Germline-derived CDR1 and CDR2 are LGHDT and YNNKEL (reference sequence). The CDR3 consists of 17 residues. In DNA form, the CDR3 reads TGTGCCAGCAGCCAAGATTGGGGGACTACGTTATACAATGAGCAGTACTTC. It codes for CASSQDWGTTLYNEQYF.

J is TRBJ2-1 and V is TRBV29-1; D possibly uses TRBD1 or TRBD2 (5 bases each). CDR1 SQVTM and CDR2 ANQGSEA come from the germline V gene. V gave up 4 bases and J gave up 5 bases, with 24 bases separating them. This CDR3 contains 17 residues. The CDR3 sequence is CSVGGEGSPVQNNEQFF. The CDR3 region has the DNA TGCAGCGTTGGGGGCGAGGGGTCCCCCGTCCAAAACAATGAGCAGTTCTTC.

The chain recombines TRBV19 with TRBJ2-3, with 7 bases that match TRBD1. Per the germline V gene, CDR1 is LNHDA and CDR2 is SQIVND (reference sequence). The CDR3 totals 12 residues. Losses at the gene ends were 5 bases for V and 6 bases for J; bases not matched to a gene: 2. Written as DNA, the CDR3 is TGTGCCAGTAGTTCCAGGGGGGATACGCAGTATTTT. Encoded protein: CASSSRGDTQYF.

The CDR3 reads CASTAGVRGGELFF. For the CDR3, the DNA is TGTGCCAGTACTGCGGGGGTCCGTGGCGGGGAGCTGTTTTTT. This chain joins TRBV7-6 and TRBJ2-2; 7 nucleotides agree with TRBD2. The CDR3 is 14 amino acids. The J segment lost 7 bases and the V segment lost 9 bases, leaving 11 bases of the junction unmatched. The germline gives CDR1 SGHVS, CDR2 FNYEAQ.

This clonotype was counted at least ten times. The V gene is TRBV28, the J gene TRBJ1-1; D is undetermined. This CDR3 is built from 14 residues. V lost 4 bases and J 2 bases, leaving 11 bases between the germline ends. Per germline, CDR1 MDHEN and CDR2 SYDVKM. Written as DNA, the CDR3 is TGTGCCAGCAGTTCCCCGACCGATAACACTGAAGCTTTCTTT. Translation gives CASSSPTDNTEAFF.